A selection of T cell receptor beta chains follows, all from one sample in a study of shared clonotypes between healthy human individuals. TCRdb keeps only in-frame clones here, not all; method: immunoSEQ multiplex PCR. Among about 2.4 million clones, more than 85% were seen once, and the ten largest hold approximately 0.36%. Material for sequencing was naive CD4+ T cells from PBMCs. Receptors originate from a man aged 18 to 30 in good health. Some clones in this sample may be carry-over from other donors' samples. Both conserved end residues are part of each CDR3. D genes are given only for firm matches. Some rows mark clone size as missing; the rest say once, few, many or name a class of expanded clone.

d_call,v_call,clone_size,j_call,cdr3_aa,cdr3_nt
TRBD2,TRBV19,NA,TRBJ2-7,CASSIGSGGYEQYF,TGTGCCAGTAGTATAGGCTCGGGAGGCTACGAGCAGTACTTC
NA,TRBV7-3,NA,TRBJ1-2,CASSLSPLIYGYTF,TGTGCCAGCAGCTTGAGCCCCCTGATCTATGGCTACACCTTC
NA,TRBV4-1,NA,TRBJ1-1,CASSQEVVTGRGAFF,TGCGCCAGCAGCCAAGAAGTGGTCACAGGACGCGGGGCTTTCTTT
TRBD1,TRBV5-1,once,TRBJ2-5,CASSLEDRGETQYF,TGCGCCAGCAGCTTGGAGGACAGGGGTGAGACCCAGTACTTC
NA,TRBV20-1,NA,TRBJ2-7,CSANQWYEQYF,TGCAGCGCTAATCAGTGGTACGAGCAGTACTTC
NA,TRBV30,NA,TRBJ2-3,CAWSVTGSRDPAFDTQYF,TGTGCCTGGAGTGTTACCGGGTCGAGGGACCCTGCGTTCGATACGCAGTATTTT
TRBD2,TRBV28,NA,TRBJ2-7,CASSPVGLAGLAYEQYF,TGTGCCAGCAGCCCGGTGGGGCTAGCGGGACTTGCCTACGAGCAGTACTTC
NA,TRBV27,once,TRBJ2-5,CASSSNQVPTQYF,TGTGCCAGCAGTTCAAATCAGGTACCGACCCAGTACTTC
NA,TRBV27,NA,TRBJ2-2,CASSFSTGELFF,TGTGCCAGCAGTTTCTCAACCGGGGAGCTGTTTTTT
NA,TRBV5-1,once,TRBJ2-1,CASSPSGTGYNEQFF,TGCGCCAGCAGCCCATCGGGTACAGGTTACAATGAGCAGTTCTTC
TRBD2,TRBV14,NA,TRBJ2-3,CASSLVVGGPTDTQYF,TGTGCCAGCAGCCTCGTAGTGGGAGGGCCGACAGATACGCAGTATTTT
TRBD1,TRBV13,NA,TRBJ1-2,CASRYRGRGGYTF,TGTGCCAGCCGATACAGGGGGCGGGGAGGCTACACCTTC
NA,TRBV11-2,NA,TRBJ1-3,CASSRGTSGNTIYF,TGTGCCAGCAGCCGCGGGACATCTGGAAACACCATATATTTT
NA,TRBV5-6,NA,TRBJ2-6,CASSLFETSGANVLTF,TGTGCCAGCAGCTTGTTCGAGACCTCTGGGGCCAACGTCCTGACTTTC
TRBD1,TRBV5-4,NA,TRBJ1-2,CASSWSGGGGYTF,TGTGCCAGCAGCTGGTCAGGGGGAGGTGGCTACACCTTC
TRBD2,TRBV5-1,NA,TRBJ2-3,CASSPWTSGRGSTDTQYF,TGCGCCAGCAGCCCCTGGACTAGCGGGAGGGGTAGCACAGATACGCAGTATTTT